This entry describes one T cell receptor beta chain. As yet, its antigen is unknown. One junction end disagrees with the germline gene, perhaps due to a read error. The sample comes from a study of identical twins' blood T cells. Study-wide points: Out-of-frame TCRbeta clonotypes reportedly had markedly more similar V usage in twins than unrelated donors.

The donors were healthy female monozygous twins, three pairs in total. Germline assignment: CDR1 LGHDT and CDR2 YNNKEL (reference sequence). CDR3 length: 14 amino acids. Each TCR cDNA library carried sample-specific barcodes on both ends. Per the study methods: Clonotypes per individual ranged from about 85,000 to nearly 500,000. TCRdb reprocessed the 5' RACE reads with MiXCR, giving one entry per CDR3 protein. TCRdb, not the authors, supplied the V and J calls. The repertoire has roughly 340,000 distinct CDR3 sequences, 25% to 35% of them found once; the top ten carry around 5.6%. Source material: PBMCs. The receptor comes from a woman between 18 and 50 years old in good health. This chain links TRBV3-1 with TRBJ2-2; D uncertain. CDR3 in DNA: TGTGCCACCAGCAATTGGGGGAACACCGGGGAGCTGTTTTTT. Translation: CATSNWGNTGELFF.